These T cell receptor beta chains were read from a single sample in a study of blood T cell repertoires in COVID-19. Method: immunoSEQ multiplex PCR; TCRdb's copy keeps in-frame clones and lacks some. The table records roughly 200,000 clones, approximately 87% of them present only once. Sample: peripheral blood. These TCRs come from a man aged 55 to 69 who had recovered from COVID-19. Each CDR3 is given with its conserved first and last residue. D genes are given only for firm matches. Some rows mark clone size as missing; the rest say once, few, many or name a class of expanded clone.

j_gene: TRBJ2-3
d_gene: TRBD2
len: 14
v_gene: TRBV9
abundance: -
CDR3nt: TGTGCCAGCAGCGCTAGCGGGTCAACAGATACGCAGTATTTT
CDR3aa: CASSASGSTDTQYF

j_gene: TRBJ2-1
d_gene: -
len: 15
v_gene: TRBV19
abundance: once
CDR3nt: TGTGCCAGTAGGCCGGACAGAAGCTCCTACAATGAGCAGTTCTTC
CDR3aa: CASRPDRSSYNEQFF

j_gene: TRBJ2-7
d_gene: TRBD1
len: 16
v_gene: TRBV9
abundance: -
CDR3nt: TGTGCCAGCAGCCACCCTGGACAGGGGTCTACCTACGAGCAGTACTTC
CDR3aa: CASSHPGQGSTYEQYF

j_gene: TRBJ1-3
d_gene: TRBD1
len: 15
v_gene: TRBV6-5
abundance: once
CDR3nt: TGTGCCAGCATTTTAACAGGGGACTCTGGAAACACCATATATTTT
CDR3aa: CASILTGDSGNTIYF

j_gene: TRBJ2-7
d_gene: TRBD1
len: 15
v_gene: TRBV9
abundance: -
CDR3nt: TGTGCCAGCAGCGTCCTCGGGACAGCTTCCTACGAGCAGTACTTC
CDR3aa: CASSVLGTASYEQYF

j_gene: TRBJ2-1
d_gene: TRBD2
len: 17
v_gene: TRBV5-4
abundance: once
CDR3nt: TGTGCCAGCAGCTTTGGACTAGCGGGGGGGCGTGGGAATGAGCAGTTCTTC
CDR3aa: CASSFGLAGGRGNEQFF

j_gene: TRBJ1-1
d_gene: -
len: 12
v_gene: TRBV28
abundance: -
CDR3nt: TGTGCCTCGACGCAACTAAACACTGAAGCTTTCTTT
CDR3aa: CASTQLNTEAFF

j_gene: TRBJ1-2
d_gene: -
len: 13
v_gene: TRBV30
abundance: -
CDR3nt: TGTGCCTGGAGTGTACAGGGAGCTTATGGCTACACCTTC
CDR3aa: CAWSVQGAYGYTF

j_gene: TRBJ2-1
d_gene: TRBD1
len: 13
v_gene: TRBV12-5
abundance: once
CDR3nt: TGTGCTAGCGGACAGGGCTCCTACAATGAGCAGTTCTTC
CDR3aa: CASGQGSYNEQFF

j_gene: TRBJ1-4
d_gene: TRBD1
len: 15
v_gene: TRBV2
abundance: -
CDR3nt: TGTGCCAGCAGTGTTACAGGGGCAACTAATGAAAAACTGTTTTTT
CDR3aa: CASSVTGATNEKLFF

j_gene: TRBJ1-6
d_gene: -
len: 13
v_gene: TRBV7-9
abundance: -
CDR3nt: TGTGCCAGCAGCCAAGACACCACGGGGCCCCTCCACTTT
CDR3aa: CASSQDTTGPLHF

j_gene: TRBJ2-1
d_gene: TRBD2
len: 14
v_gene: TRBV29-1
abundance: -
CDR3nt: TGCAGCGTTGATGTGACTAGCGTGACTAATGAGCAGTTCTTC
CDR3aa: CSVDVTSVTNEQFF

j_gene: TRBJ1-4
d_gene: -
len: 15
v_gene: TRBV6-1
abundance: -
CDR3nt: TGTGCCAGCAGTGAAGGACAGGTCCTAATTCGGGGACTGTTTTTT
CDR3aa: CASSEGQVLIRGLFF

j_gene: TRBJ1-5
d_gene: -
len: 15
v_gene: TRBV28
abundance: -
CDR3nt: TGTGCCAGCAGCCCCCGCGGGGGGTTCGATCAGCCCCAGCATTTT
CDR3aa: CASSPRGGFDQPQHF

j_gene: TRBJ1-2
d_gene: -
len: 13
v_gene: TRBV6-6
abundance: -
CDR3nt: TGTGCCAGCAGTTACGCGGTTAACTATGGCTACACCTTC
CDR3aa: CASSYAVNYGYTF

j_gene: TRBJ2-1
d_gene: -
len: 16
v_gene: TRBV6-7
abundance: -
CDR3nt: TGTGCCAGCTCCTACGGGTGCCAGGGCTCCTACAATGAGCAGTTCTTC
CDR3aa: CASSYGCQGSYNEQFF

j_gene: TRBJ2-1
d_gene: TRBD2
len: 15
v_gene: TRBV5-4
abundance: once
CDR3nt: TGTGCCAGCAGCTCGGACGGGGGGGCCTACAATGAGCAGTTCTTC
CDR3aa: CASSSDGGAYNEQFF

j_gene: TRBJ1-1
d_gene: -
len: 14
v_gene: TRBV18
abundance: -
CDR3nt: TGTGCCAGCTCCCCAGACGGAGCCAGCACTGAAGCTTTCTTT
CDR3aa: CASSPDGASTEAFF

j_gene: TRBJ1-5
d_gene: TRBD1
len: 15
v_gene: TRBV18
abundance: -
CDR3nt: TGTGCCAGCTCCCTTCGGACAGGGGGGAATCAGCCCCAGCATTTT
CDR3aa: CASSLRTGGNQPQHF

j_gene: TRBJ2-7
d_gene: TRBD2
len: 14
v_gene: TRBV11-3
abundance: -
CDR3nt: TGTGCCAGCAGCGTGGGACTAGCGGGAGGCGAGCAGTACTTC
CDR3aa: CASSVGLAGGEQYF

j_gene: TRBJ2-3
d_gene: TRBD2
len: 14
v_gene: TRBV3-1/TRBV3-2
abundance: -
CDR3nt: TGTGCCAGCAGCCGCGGGGGGGTGCCAGATACGCAGTATTTT
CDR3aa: CASSRGGVPDTQYF

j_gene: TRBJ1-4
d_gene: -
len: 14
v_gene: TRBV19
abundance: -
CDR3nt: TGTGCCAGTAGTGAACGACAAGGAGGGGAAAAACTGTTTTTT
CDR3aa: CASSERQGGEKLFF

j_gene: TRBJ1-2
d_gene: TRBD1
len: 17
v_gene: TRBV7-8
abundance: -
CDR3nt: TGTGCCAGCAGCTTAGGGGACAGGCCGGGGTCGAATAGTGGCTACACCTTC
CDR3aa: CASSLGDRPGSNSGYTF

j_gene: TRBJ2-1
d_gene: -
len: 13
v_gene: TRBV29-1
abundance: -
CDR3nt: TGCAGCGTTGAAAGGGGCTCCTACAATGAGCAGTTCTTC
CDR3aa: CSVERGSYNEQFF

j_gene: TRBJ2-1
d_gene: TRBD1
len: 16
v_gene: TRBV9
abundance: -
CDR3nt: TGTGCCAGCAGCGTTGGGGGACAGGGGGCTCTGAATGAGCAGTTCTTC
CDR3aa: CASSVGGQGALNEQFF

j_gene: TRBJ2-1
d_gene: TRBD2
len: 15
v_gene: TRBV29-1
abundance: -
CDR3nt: TGCAGCGCCGCGTTACTAGCGGGGACCTACAATGAGCAGTTCTTC
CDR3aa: CSAALLAGTYNEQFF

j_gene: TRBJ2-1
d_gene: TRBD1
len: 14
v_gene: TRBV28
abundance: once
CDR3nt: TGTGCCAGCAGTTTCCTTCCGGGACAGAATGAGCAGTTCTTC
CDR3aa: CASSFLPGQNEQFF

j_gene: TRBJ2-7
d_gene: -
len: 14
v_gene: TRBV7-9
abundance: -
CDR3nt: TGTGCCAGCAGCTTAGACTTTAGCGGTTACGAGCAGTACTTC
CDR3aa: CASSLDFSGYEQYF

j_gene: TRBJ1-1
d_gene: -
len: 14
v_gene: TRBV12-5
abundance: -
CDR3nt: TGTGCTAGTGGGAGCATCCCCGGTAACACTGAAGCTTTCTTT
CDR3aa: CASGSIPGNTEAFF

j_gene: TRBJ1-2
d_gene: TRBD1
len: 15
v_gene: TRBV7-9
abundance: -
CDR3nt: TGTGCCAGCAGCTTAGGTCTCGGACAGGGGATCGGCTACACCTTC
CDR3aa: CASSLGLGQGIGYTF

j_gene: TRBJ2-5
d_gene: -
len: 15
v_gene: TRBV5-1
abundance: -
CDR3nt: TGCGCCAGCAGCTTGGTTCACGGACAGCAAGAGACCCAGTACTTC
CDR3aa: CASSLVHGQQETQYF

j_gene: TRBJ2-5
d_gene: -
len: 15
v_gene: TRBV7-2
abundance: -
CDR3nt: TGTGCCAGCAGCTTGGCTAGCACCTCCCAAGAGACCCAGTACTTC
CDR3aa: CASSLASTSQETQYF

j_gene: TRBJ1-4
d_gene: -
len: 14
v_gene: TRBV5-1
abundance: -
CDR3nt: TGCGCCAGCAGCCCCCAGGACCCGGGGGAAAAACTGTTTTTT
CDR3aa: CASSPQDPGEKLFF

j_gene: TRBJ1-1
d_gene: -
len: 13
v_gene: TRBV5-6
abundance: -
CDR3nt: TGTGCCAGCAGCTTAGGCGGAAGCACTGAAGCTTTCTTT
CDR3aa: CASSLGGSTEAFF

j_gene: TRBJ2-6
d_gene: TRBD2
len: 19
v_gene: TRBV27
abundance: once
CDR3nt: TGTGCCAGCACACAACTTCCGGGGGGAGGCTACTCTGGGGCCAACGTCCTGACTTTC
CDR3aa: CASTQLPGGGYSGANVLTF

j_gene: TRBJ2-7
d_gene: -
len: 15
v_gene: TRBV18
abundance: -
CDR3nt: TGTGCCAGCTCACCAAATCAGGTGAGCTCCTACGAGCAGTACTTC
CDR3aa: CASSPNQVSSYEQYF

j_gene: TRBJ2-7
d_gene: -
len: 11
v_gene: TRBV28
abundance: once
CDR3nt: TGTGCCAGCAGTTTCGCTACCGAGCAGTACTTC
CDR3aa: CASSFATEQYF

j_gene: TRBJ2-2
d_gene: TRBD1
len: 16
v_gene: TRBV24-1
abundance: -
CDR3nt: TGTGCCACCAGTGATTCCGGGACAGGGGAAACCGGGGAGCTGTTTTTT
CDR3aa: CATSDSGTGETGELFF

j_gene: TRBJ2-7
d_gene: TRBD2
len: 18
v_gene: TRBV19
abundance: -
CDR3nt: TGTGCCAGTAGTTCCAAGAGGACTAGCGGGACGAACCATTACGAGCAGTACTTC
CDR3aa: CASSSKRTSGTNHYEQYF

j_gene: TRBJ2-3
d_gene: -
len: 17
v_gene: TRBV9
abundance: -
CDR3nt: TGTGCCAGCAGCCCCCGGGGGAATGCGGAGAGCACAGATACGCAGTATTTT
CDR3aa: CASSPRGNAESTDTQYF

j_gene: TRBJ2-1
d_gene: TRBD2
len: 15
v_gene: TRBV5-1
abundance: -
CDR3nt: TGCGCCAGCAGCTTATCACTAGCGGGCGACAATGAGCAGTTCTTC
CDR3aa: CASSLSLAGDNEQFF

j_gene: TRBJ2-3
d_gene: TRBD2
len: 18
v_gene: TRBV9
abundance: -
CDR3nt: TGTGCCAGCAGCGTCCGACTAGCGGGAGGCCTCGGGGCAGATACGCAGTATTTT
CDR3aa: CASSVRLAGGLGADTQYF

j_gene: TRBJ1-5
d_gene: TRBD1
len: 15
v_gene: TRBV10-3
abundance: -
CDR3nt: TGTGCCACCGACCTAGGGGGCGCGGGCAATCAGCCCCAGCATTTT
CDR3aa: CATDLGGAGNQPQHF

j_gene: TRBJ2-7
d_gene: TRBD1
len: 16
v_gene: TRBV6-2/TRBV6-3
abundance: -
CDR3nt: TGTGCCAGCAGTTACGATGGTAGGGGGCTCGGGTACGAGCAGTACTTC
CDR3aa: CASSYDGRGLGYEQYF

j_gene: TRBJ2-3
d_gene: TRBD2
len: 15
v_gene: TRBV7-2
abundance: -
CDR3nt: TGTGCCAGCAGCTTAGTTCTAGCGGGGACAGATACGCAGTATTTT
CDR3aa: CASSLVLAGTDTQYF

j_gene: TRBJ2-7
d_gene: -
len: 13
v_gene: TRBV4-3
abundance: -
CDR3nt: TGCGCCAGCAGCCAAGATCCTCGGGGGGAGCAGTACTTC
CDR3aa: CASSQDPRGEQYF

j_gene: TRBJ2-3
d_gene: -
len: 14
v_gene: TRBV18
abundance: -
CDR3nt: TGTGCCAGCCGGGTTACCTTGAGCACAGATACGCAGTATTTT
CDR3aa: CASRVTLSTDTQYF

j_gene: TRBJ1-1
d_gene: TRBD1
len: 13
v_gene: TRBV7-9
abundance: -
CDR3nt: TGTGCCAGCAGCCATTCCTGGGACAGTCGAGCTTTCTTT
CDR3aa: CASSHSWDSRAFF

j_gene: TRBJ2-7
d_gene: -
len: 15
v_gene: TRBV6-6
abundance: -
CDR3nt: TGTGCCAGCAGTTACGGTTTTGGGAGCTCCTACGAGCAGTACTTC
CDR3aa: CASSYGFGSSYEQYF

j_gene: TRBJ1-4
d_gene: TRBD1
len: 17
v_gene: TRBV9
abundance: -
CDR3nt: TGTGCCAGCAGCGTTGCCGGACAGGCATCCACTAATGAAAAACTGTTTTTT
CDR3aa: CASSVAGQASTNEKLFF

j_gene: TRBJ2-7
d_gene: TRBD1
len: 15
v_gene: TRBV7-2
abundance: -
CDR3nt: TGTGCCAGCAGCTTAGGGGACAGGTGGGTCTACGAGCAGTACTTC
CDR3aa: CASSLGDRWVYEQYF

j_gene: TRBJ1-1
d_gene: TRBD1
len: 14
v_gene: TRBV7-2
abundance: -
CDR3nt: TGTGCCAGCAGCCTTCGACAGGGGAGCACTGAAGCTTTCTTT
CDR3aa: CASSLRQGSTEAFF

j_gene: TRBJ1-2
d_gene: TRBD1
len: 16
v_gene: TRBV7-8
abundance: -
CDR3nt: TGTGCCAGCAGCGCCTATTCCGGGACAGGTCTCGGTGGCTACACCTTC
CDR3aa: CASSAYSGTGLGGYTF

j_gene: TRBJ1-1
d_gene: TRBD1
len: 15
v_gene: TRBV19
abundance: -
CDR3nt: TGTGCCAGTAGTTCCTTCGTGACAGGGGGCACTGAAGCTTTCTTT
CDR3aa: CASSSFVTGGTEAFF

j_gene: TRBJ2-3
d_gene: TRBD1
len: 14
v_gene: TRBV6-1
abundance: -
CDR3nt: TGTGCCAGCAGTGAGGGACAGGGGGCAGATACGCAGTATTTT
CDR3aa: CASSEGQGADTQYF

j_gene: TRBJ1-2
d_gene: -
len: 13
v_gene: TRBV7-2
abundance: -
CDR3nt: TGTGCCAGCAGCTTCCAGGGCTACTATGGCTACACCTTC
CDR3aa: CASSFQGYYGYTF

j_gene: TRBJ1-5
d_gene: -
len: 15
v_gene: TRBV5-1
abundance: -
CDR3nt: TGCGCCAGCAGTTTTGACAGCCCCGAGCATCAGCCCCAGCATTTT
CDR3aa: CASSFDSPEHQPQHF